These T cell receptor beta chains were read from a single sample in a study of OX40 agonist ivuxolimab in advanced cancers. Generated by immunoSEQ multiplex PCR, the TCRdb table keeps only in-frame clones and is missing some. The table has 60,000 or so clones, 90% to 95% seen once. Here the sequenced sample was CD4+ or CD8+ T cells sorted from blood, taken in a trial of the OX40 agonist ivuxolimab. All receptors come from an adult with an advanced solid tumor such as melanoma, head and neck, liver or kidney cancer. Each CDR3 is given with its conserved first and last residue. Each record gives: J gene, CDR3 length, D gene, V gene, clone size, CDR3 protein, CDR3 DNA. D genes are given only for firm matches. Some rows mark clone size as missing; the rest say once, few, many or name a class of expanded clone.

TRBJ2-7,15,TRBD2,TRBV4-1,once,CASRFGTSGSYEQYF,TGCGCCAGCAGGTTCGGGACTAGCGGCTCCTACGAGCAGTACTTC
TRBJ1-5,15,.,TRBV6-5,.,CASSYSAHSNQPQHF,TGTGCCAGCAGTTACTCGGCACATAGCAATCAGCCCCAGCATTTT
TRBJ2-7,13,TRBD2,TRBV4-1,.,CASSLTGGYEQYF,TGCGCCAGCAGCCTCACGGGGGGGTACGAGCAGTACTTC
TRBJ2-7,13,.,TRBV5-4,.,CASSSSLSYEQYF,TGTGCCAGCAGCTCTTCCCTCTCCTACGAGCAGTACTTC
TRBJ2-7,15,TRBD2,TRBV7-6,.,CASSLGAGATCEQYF,TGTGCCAGCAGCCTGGGTGCGGGAGCCACCTGCGAGCAGTACTTC
TRBJ2-7,14,.,TRBV6-5,.,CASSPGPGTYEQYF,TGTGCCAGCAGTCCGGGGCCCGGGACCTACGAGCAGTACTTC
TRBJ2-3,15,.,TRBV10-3,once,CAISNRSYSTDTQYF,TGTGCCATCAGTAACAGGTCCTACAGCACAGATACGCAGTATTTT
TRBJ2-5,14,.,TRBV9,few,CASSGGAVQETQYF,TGTGCCAGCAGCGGAGGGGCAGTCCAAGAGACCCAGTACTTC
TRBJ1-1,15,.,TRBV7-9,.,CASSSTGPPNTEAFF,TGTGCCAGCAGCTCGACCGGCCCACCCAACACTGAAGCTTTCTTT
TRBJ2-2,13,.,TRBV5-6,.,CASSSLGPGELFF,TGTGCCAGCAGCTCCCTCGGTCCCGGGGAGCTGTTTTTT
TRBJ2-5,15,.,TRBV9,.,CASSVEAGLRETQYF,TGTGCCAGCAGCGTAGAGGCTGGGCTCCGGGAGACCCAGTACTTC
TRBJ2-1,17,TRBD1,TRBV2,.,CASEGQGSKSTYNEQFF,TGTGCCAGCGAAGGACAGGGTTCGAAAAGTACCTACAATGAGCAGTTCTTC
TRBJ2-7,10,.,TRBV7-5,.,CGGAAAEQYF,TGTGGGGGAGCGGCGGCCGAGCAGTACTTC
TRBJ2-7,14,.,TRBV2,.,CASSEMGGAREQYF,TGTGCCAGCAGTGAAATGGGGGGCGCGCGAGAGCAGTACTTC
TRBJ2-7,13,.,TRBV6-5,.,CASSFLVDYEQYF,TGTGCCAGCAGTTTCTTGGTCGACTACGAGCAGTACTTC
TRBJ2-1,15,.,TRBV9,.,CASSVGTTPDNEQFF,TGTGCCAGCAGCGTAGGAACTACCCCCGACAATGAGCAGTTCTTC
TRBJ2-7,15,TRBD2,TRBV27,.,CASSPPGREGHEQYF,TGTGCCAGCAGTCCCCCAGGGCGGGAGGGCCACGAGCAGTACTTC
TRBJ2-1,11,.,TRBV7-9,.,CASRRGNEQFF,TGTGCCAGCAGAAGAGGCAATGAGCAGTTCTTC
TRBJ2-1,16,TRBD2,TRBV6-6,.,CASSGRLAGSFNEQFF,TGTGCCAGCAGTGGCCGACTAGCGGGCAGCTTCAATGAGCAGTTCTTC
TRBJ2-2,19,TRBD2,TRBV5-1,.,CASTGTSGRSRRNTGELFF,TGCGCCAGCACAGGGACTAGCGGGAGGAGCAGGCGAAACACCGGGGAGCTGTTTTTT
TRBJ2-3,15,.,TRBV25-1,once,CASSVGSSNTDTQYF,TGTGCCAGCAGTGTGGGCAGTTCAAACACAGATACGCAGTATTTT
TRBJ2-7,15,.,TRBV9,once,CASSVGLSSSYEQYF,TGTGCCAGCAGCGTAGGTCTCTCATCCTCCTACGAGCAGTACTTC
TRBJ2-1,16,TRBD2,TRBV2,.,CASSERGLAGNNEQFF,TGTGCCAGCAGTGAAAGGGGACTAGCGGGAAATAATGAGCAGTTCTTC
TRBJ2-3,17,TRBD1,TRBV28,.,CASSRSGTGVFSDTQYF,TGTGCCAGCAGTCGTTCCGGGACAGGGGTTTTCTCAGATACGCAGTATTTT
TRBJ2-3,17,TRBD2,TRBV9,.,CASSVEGGAGVSDTQYF,TGTGCCAGCAGCGTAGAAGGCGGAGCGGGAGTATCTGATACGCAGTATTTT
TRBJ1-2,14,TRBD1,TRBV7-9,once,CASSWTGIDYGYTF,TGTGCCAGCAGCTGGACAGGGATAGACTATGGCTACACCTTC
TRBJ2-1,18,.,TRBV28,.,CASSGISGAKSSYNEQFF,TGTGCCAGCAGTGGAATTTCCGGAGCGAAGAGCTCCTACAATGAGCAGTTCTTC
TRBJ2-7,13,.,TRBV25-1,.,CASVPRGSYEQYF,TGTGCCAGCGTACCCCGGGGTTCCTACGAGCAGTACTTC
TRBJ2-7,13,.,TRBV28,.,CASSDRGIHEQYF,TGTGCCAGCAGTGACCGGGGGATCCACGAGCAGTACTTC
TRBJ2-1,15,.,TRBV11-2,.,CASSLEWGMDNEQFF,TGTGCCAGCAGCTTAGAGTGGGGGATGGACAATGAGCAGTTCTTC
TRBJ2-5,18,.,TRBV10-1,.,CASSESGGGLPTGETQYF,TGCGCCAGCAGTGAGTCGGGAGGGGGACTCCCAACGGGAGAGACCCAGTACTTC
TRBJ1-2,13,.,TRBV7-9,.,CASSPRNNYGYTF,TGTGCCAGCAGCCCTAGAAATAACTATGGCTACACCTTC
TRBJ2-1,14,.,TRBV7-9,.,CASSSADTYNEQFF,TGTGCCAGCAGCTCTGCGGATACCTACAATGAGCAGTTCTTC
TRBJ2-1,16,.,TRBV28,.,CASSARIRHEDNEQFF,TGTGCCAGCAGTGCCCGAATTCGGCACGAAGACAATGAGCAGTTCTTC
TRBJ2-5,14,TRBD2,TRBV9,.,CASSAGGLTETQYF,TGTGCCAGCAGCGCGGGGGGACTAACAGAGACCCAGTACTTC
TRBJ1-5,12,.,TRBV19,.,CASKTGHQPQHF,TGTGCCAGTAAGACGGGACATCAGCCCCAGCATTTT
TRBJ1-2,15,.,TRBV7-2,.,CASSPWMHFNYGYTF,TGTGCCAGCAGCCCCTGGATGCATTTTAACTATGGCTACACCTTC
TRBJ2-2,17,TRBD1,TRBV7-3,once,CASSPRPGTGETGELFF,TGTGCCAGCAGCCCCCGTCCCGGGACAGGGGAAACCGGGGAGCTGTTTTTT
TRBJ1-2,13,TRBD1,TRBV27,few,CATATGTFYGYTF,TGTGCCACCGCGACAGGGACCTTCTATGGCTACACCTTC
TRBJ2-3,18,TRBD1,TRBV28,.,CASSSDRGLIADTDTQYF,TGTGCCAGCAGCTCAGACAGGGGGCTTATTGCTGACACAGATACGCAGTATTTT
TRBJ1-2,15,.,TRBV28,few,CASSPPGRASYGYTF,TGTGCCAGCAGTCCCCCGGGCAGGGCCAGCTATGGCTACACCTTC
TRBJ2-7,12,.,TRBV5-4,.,CASSLARGGLKF,TGTGCCAGCAGCCTCGCCCGGGGCGGACTAAAGTTC
TRBJ1-2,15,.,TRBV2,.,CASSEMDLLGWGYTF,TGTGCCAGCAGTGAAATGGATCTTCTTGGGTGGGGCTACACCTTC
TRBJ2-7,15,.,TRBV4-2,.,CASSQEPSSSYEQYF,TGTGCCAGCAGCCAAGAACCGTCGAGCTCCTACGAGCAGTACTTC
TRBJ2-3,14,.,TRBV11-2,.,CASSLRSSTDTQYF,TGTGCCAGCAGCTTACGGAGTAGCACAGATACGCAGTATTTT
TRBJ2-7,17,.,TRBV27,.,CATDEDPYLSRSYEQYF,TGTGCCACCGACGAAGACCCCTATTTATCGCGCTCCTACGAGCAGTACTTC
TRBJ2-2,14,TRBD1,TRBV28,.,CASSPWDSTGELFF,TGTGCCAGCAGTCCTTGGGACAGCACCGGGGAGCTGTTTTTT
TRBJ1-1,14,.,TRBV28,.,CASSSTGQNTEAFF,TGTGCCAGCAGTAGTACGGGCCAGAACACTGAAGCTTTCTTT
TRBJ2-7,15,TRBD1,TRBV11-2,once,CASSFPDRGPYEQYF,TGTGCCAGCAGCTTTCCGGACAGGGGACCCTACGAGCAGTACTTC
TRBJ1-5,11,.,TRBV29-1,.,CSVGQGKPQHF,TGCAGCGTTGGCCAGGGCAAGCCCCAGCATTTT
TRBJ1-5,13,.,TRBV19,.,CASGEYGNQPQHF,TGTGCCAGTGGGGAATATGGCAATCAGCCCCAGCATTTT
TRBJ2-7,13,.,TRBV7-9,.,CASSPQGNHEQYF,TGTGCCAGCAGCCCGCAGGGAAACCACGAGCAGTACTTC
TRBJ2-1,16,TRBD2,TRBV9,.,CASSVGAGGPQREQFF,TGTGCCAGCAGCGTAGGGGCGGGAGGCCCTCAGCGTGAGCAGTTCTTC
TRBJ2-7,14,TRBD2,TRBV27,.,CASSLGAGVYEQYF,TGTGCCAGCAGTTTGGGAGCGGGGGTCTACGAGCAGTACTTC
TRBJ1-3,15,.,TRBV27,.,CASRPGQLSGNTIYF,TGTGCCAGCAGACCGGGACAACTCTCTGGAAACACCATATATTTT
TRBJ2-1,13,.,TRBV6-5,.,CASSYFVRDQEFF,TGTGCCAGCAGTTACTTCGTTCGGGACCAGGAGTTCTTC
TRBJ1-2,17,.,TRBV28,.,CATQVKGTIRFFYGYTF,TGTGCCACTCAGGTTAAAGGGACCATCCGTTTCTTCTATGGCTACACCTTC
TRBJ2-3,19,.,TRBV7-9,.,CASSLFPAPVVGSADTQYF,TGTGCCAGCAGCTTATTTCCGGCCCCGGTGGTCGGGTCGGCAGATACGCAGTATTTT
TRBJ2-7,13,.,TRBV5-3,.,CASSSPLWGEQYF,TGTGCCAGCAGCTCCCCTCTTTGGGGCGAGCAGTACTTC
TRBJ2-7,14,.,TRBV19,.,CASSIRLYHYEQYF,TGTGCCAGTAGTATAAGACTTTATCACTACGAGCAGTACTTC